Listed below are T cell receptor beta chains from one sample, sequenced in a study of T cells in Graves' hyperthyroidism and ophthalmopathy. TCRdb re-analysed the multiplex PCR reads in MiXCR, keeping a single row per CDR3 protein. The profile shows hundreds of thousands of distinct CDR3 sequences, 46% of them singletons. Sequencing was performed on peripheral blood or thyroid tissue (not recorded which). The source is a woman younger than 35 with Graves' hyperthyroidism. The CDR3 runs from the conserved cysteine through the conserved F or W. The order of the fields is CDR3 length, J gene, D gene, V gene, clone size, CDR3 protein, CDR3 DNA. D genes are given only for firm matches. Expanded clones get a size class; other rows say once, few or many, or leave the size out.

13 | TRBJ2-5 | - | TRBV5-5 | - | CACSLTARGIQYF | TGTGCCTGCAGCCTTACGGCAAGAGGGATCCAGTACTTC
14 | TRBJ1-1 | TRBD1 | TRBV7-6 | - | CASSRTGGLTEAFF | TGTGCCAGCAGCAGGACAGGGGGCTTGACTGAAGCTTTCTTT
11 | TRBJ2-5 | - | TRBV2 | many | CASSEAAAQYF | TGTGCCAGCAGTGAGGCGGCGGCCCAGTACTTC
16 | TRBJ1-3 | - | TRBV3-1 | - | CASSQEDRGWGNTIYF | TGTGCCAGCAGCCAAGAGGACAGAGGGTGGGGAAACACCATATATTTT
15 | TRBJ1-2 | - | TRBV5-1 | - | CASSLAAGAFYGYTF | TGCGCCAGCAGCTTGGCGGCAGGGGCCTTCTATGGCTACACCTTC
14 | TRBJ1-5 | TRBD1 | TRBV2 | many | CASRDRGINQPQHF | TGTGCCAGCAGAGACAGGGGGATCAATCAGCCCCAGCATTTT
14 | TRBJ2-7 | TRBD2 | TRBV19 | few | CASSPLAVSYEQYF | TGTGCCAGTAGTCCGCTAGCGGTCTCGTACGAGCAGTACTTC
12 | TRBJ2-7 | TRBD1 | TRBV29-1 | many | CSVALGGNEQYF | TGCAGCGTCGCCCTAGGGGGCAACGAGCAGTACTTC
12 | TRBJ1-2 | - | TRBV20-1 | many | CSAARTVNGYTF | TGCAGTGCCGCCCGGACAGTGAATGGCTACACCTTC
13 | TRBJ1-1 | - | TRBV12-3/TRBV12-4 | few | CASSLAWTTEAFF | TGTGCCAGCAGTCTAGCCTGGACGACTGAAGCTTTCTTT
15 | TRBJ2-7 | TRBD1 | TRBV6-5 | few | CASIKLGTGNDEQYF | TGTGCCAGCATTAAACTCGGGACAGGGAACGACGAGCAGTACTTC
13 | TRBJ2-7 | - | TRBV7-3 | - | CASTSRSGYEQYF | TGTGCCAGCACTTCCCGATCGGGCTACGAGCAGTACTTC
13 | TRBJ1-5 | TRBD1 | TRBV29-1 | many | CSVVDRGQSAQHF | TGCAGCGTTGTGGACAGGGGACAATCAGCCCAGCATTTT
14 | TRBJ2-6 | - | TRBV24-1 | - | CATSSTAGANVLTF | TGTGCCACCAGTTCGACTGCTGGGGCCAACGTCCTGACTTTC
15 | TRBJ2-5 | - | TRBV15 | many | CATRRYQGREETQYF | TGTGCCACCAGGCGGTATCAGGGTAGGGAAGAGACCCAGTACTTC
16 | TRBJ1-6 | TRBD1 | TRBV7-2 | - | CASSTGTGGNNSPLHF | TGTGCCAGCAGCACCGGGACAGGGGGCAATAATTCACCCCTCCACTTT
14 | TRBJ1-2 | - | TRBV29-1 | - | CSVVLAGEDYGYTF | TGCAGCGTTGTGTTGGCAGGGGAGGACTATGGCTACACCTTC
14 | TRBJ1-2 | - | TRBV6-5 | - | CASSYSSGADGYTF | TGTGCCAGCAGTTACTCGTCCGGGGCCGATGGCTACACCTTC
13 | TRBJ1-2 | - | TRBV25-1 | - | CASPDSNLYGYTF | TGTGCCAGCCCGGACAGCAACCTCTATGGCTACACCTTC
11 | TRBJ1-2 | - | TRBV5-1 | once | CASSFQRQNTF | TGCGCCAGCAGCTTCCAACGACAGAACACCTTC
12 | TRBJ2-7 | - | TRBV5-6 | few | CASSLWQYEQYF | TGTGCCAGCAGCTTGTGGCAGTACGAGCAGTACTTC
15 | TRBJ1-4 | TRBD1 | TRBV10-3 | - | CAISEWTGGNEKLFF | TGTGCCATCAGTGAATGGACAGGGGGAAATGAAAAACTGTTTTTT
16 | TRBJ2-7 | - | TRBV12-3/TRBV12-4 | - | CASSSDNSHRPREQYF | TGTGCCAGCAGTTCCGACAATAGTCACCGTCCTCGGGAGCAGTACTTC
15 | TRBJ1-5 | TRBD1 | TRBV12-3/TRBV12-4 | many | CASSPRTGGNQPQHF | TGTGCCAGCAGTCCAAGGACAGGGGGCAATCAGCCCCAGCATTTT
15 | TRBJ2-6 | - | TRBV29-1 | - | CSADFGSSGANVLTF | TGCAGCGCTGATTTCGGATCCTCTGGGGCCAACGTCCTGACTTTC
15 | TRBJ2-5 | TRBD2 | TRBV12-5 | - | CARRLAGGYEETQYF | TGTGCTAGAAGACTAGCGGGAGGGTACGAAGAGACCCAGTACTTC
14 | TRBJ1-2 | - | TRBV9 | - | CASSDPRGPQGYTF | TGTGCCAGCAGCGACCCCCGGGGGCCCCAAGGCTACACCTTC
15 | TRBJ1-3 | - | TRBV6-9 | - | CASSYLLGSGNTIYF | TGTGCCAGCAGTTATCTCTTGGGCTCTGGAAACACCATATATTTT
15 | TRBJ1-4 | TRBD1 | TRBV2 | few | CASSESTGANEKLFF | TGTGCCAGCAGTGAATCGACAGGGGCTAATGAAAAACTGTTTTTT
11 | TRBJ1-2 | - | TRBV20-1 | - | CSAGRQQGYTF | TGCAGTGCTGGAAGACAGCAAGGCTACACCTTC
12 | TRBJ1-1 | TRBD1 | TRBV7-9 | many | CASSTGGTEAFF | TGTGCCAGCAGTACAGGGGGCACTGAAGCTTTCTTT
15 | TRBJ1-2 | - | TRBV7-8 | many | CASSLAGSADYGYTF | TGTGCCAGCAGCTTAGCGGGCAGTGCTGACTATGGCTACACCTTC
16 | TRBJ1-5 | TRBD1 | TRBV2 | - | CASSLVGQGSNQPQHF | TGTGCCAGCAGTTTAGTCGGACAGGGGAGCAATCAGCCCCAGCATTTT
14 | TRBJ2-5 | - | TRBV7-7 | many | CASSLSTWRETQYF | TGTGCTAGCAGCTTATCAACATGGAGGGAGACCCAGTACTTC
14 | TRBJ2-7 | - | TRBV2 | few | CASSETGRVGEQYF | TGTGCCAGCAGTGAAACGGGGCGGGTTGGTGAGCAGTACTTC
13 | TRBJ2-7 | TRBD1 | TRBV20-1 | - | CSAKQGSAYEQYF | TGCAGTGCTAAACAGGGGTCTGCCTACGAGCAGTACTTC